The next 8 T cell receptor beta chains were all read from a single sample in a study of control samples from healthy donors and cancer patients (dated by TCRdb to the early 2020s). The library was produced with the immunoSEQ multiplex PCR assay. TCRdb took over this immuneACCESS table, retaining in-frame rearrangements with V and J assigned. Such tables are incomplete; in checked studies, under half of the missing clones stem from an unresolved V gene, and the remainder is unexplained. In all, the sample holds tens of thousands of clones, and roughly 93% of those were seen once. About 1.3% of the sample is taken by the ten largest. Specimen: PBMCs. The receptors originated from a woman in her thirties or forties with lung cancer.

This clone was seen just once. This CDR3 is CSVETAGNIYGYTF. The CDR3 DNA reads as TGCAGCGTTGAAACGGCAGGGAATATCTATGGCTACACCTTC. The genes are TRBV29-1 and TRBJ1-2; a weak D match, TRBD1 (5 bases). CDR1 and CDR2 from the germline V gene are SQVTM and ANQGSEA. Trimming took 2 bases from V and 4 from J, leaving 14 bases between them. The CDR3 has 14 amino acids.

The chain links TRBV24-1 to TRBJ2-7, with D possibly called TRBD1 or TRBD2 (5 bases each). The CDR3 totals 13 residues. Germline CDR1 KGHDR, CDR2 SFDVKD. V was clipped by 5 bases and J by 0 bases, with 7 bases between them. The CDR3 coding sequence is TGTGCCACCAGTGGGGACGGCTCCTACGAGCAGTACTTC. It yields the protein CATSGDGSYEQYF.

The CDR3 loop is CASRNNAARNEKLFF. DNA of the CDR3: TGTGCCAGCAGAAACAATGCGGCCCGGAATGAAAAACTGTTTTTT. V usage is TRBV7-9 and J usage is TRBJ1-4, with D unclear. Germline lookup yields CDR1 SEHNR and CDR2 FQNEAQ (reference sequence). The CDR3 is made up of 15 amino acids. Trimming cost V 6 bases and J 5 bases, with 16 bases left between them.

The chain carries TRBV9 and TRBJ2-1, with D perhaps TRBD1 (6 bases). The CDR3 consists of 13 residues. CDR1 and CDR2 (germline): SGDLS, YYNGEE. V lost 4 bases to trimming and J lost 3 bases, with 8 bases between them. CDR3 region: CASSQTGYNEQFF. DNA of the CDR3: TGTGCCAGCAGCCAGACAGGCTACAATGAGCAGTTCTTC.

V usage is TRBV6-5 and J usage is TRBJ2-5, with D tentatively TRBD1 or TRBD2 (6 bases each). The CDR3 spans 14 residues. With 4 bases removed from V and 7 bases from J, the gap between germline ends came to 16 bases. Germline assignment: CDR1 MNHEY and CDR2 SVGAGI. The CDR3 reads CASSSQGGSVTQYF. The CDR3 region has the DNA TGTGCCAGCAGTTCTCAAGGGGGGTCGGTGACCCAGTACTTC.

The V gene is TRBV18, the J gene TRBJ1-2; D is unclear. Trimming cost V 0 bases and J 4 bases, with 12 bases left between them. Germline lookup yields CDR1 KGHSH and CDR2 LQKENI. There are 15 residues in the CDR3. The CDR3 nucleotides are TGTGCCAGCTCACCACCGGTTACCGGGTCCTATGGCTACACCTTC. Translation gives CASSPPVTGSYGYTF.

This clone was seen once. The chain recombines TRBV18 with TRBJ1-1; D not resolved. CDR3 length: 13 amino acids. Germline values: CDR1 KGHSH, CDR2 LQKENI. The V end was cut by 3 bases, the J end by 1 base, with 6 bases between. For the CDR3, the DNA is TGTGCCAGCTCACCCGACGGGAACACTGAAGCTTTCTTT. Its translation is CASSPDGNTEAFF. The full variable domain, rest sourced from reference TRBV18 and TRBJ1-1, is NAGVMQNPRHLVRRRGQEARLRCSPMKGHSHVYWYRQLPEEGLKFMVYLQKENIIDESGMPKERFSAEFPKEGPSILRIQQVVRGDSAAYFCASSPDGNTEAFFGQGTRLTVV.

This clone was seen more than once but under ten times. V and J are TRBV11-3 and TRBJ1-3; TRBD1 might be the D (6 bases). Trimming left V 6 bases short and J 0 bases short, with 12 bases between. There are 15 residues in the CDR3. CDR1 and CDR2 (germline): SGHNT, YENEEA. The CDR3, as DNA: TGTGCCAGCAGTAACAGGGTAACCTCTGGAAACACCATATATTTT. Translated, it gives CASSNRVTSGNTIYF.